This T cell receptor (beta chain) was captured by sequencing in a study of blood T cell repertoires in COVID-19. Study background: In each case, the material was cDNA or gDNA derived from T cells, B-cell-depleted T cells, or PBMCs.

Measured with immunoSEQ multiplex PCR; TCRdb has only the in-frame clones, and not every one. The sample shows 140,000 or so clones, around 90% of them seen only once. This receptor was obtained from a man between 65 and 85 years old with acute or convalescent COVID-19. Sequencing input: peripheral blood.

The CDR3 region is CASGYRDQPQHF. The CDR3 coding sequence is TGCGCCAGCGGGTACAGGGATCAGCCCCAGCATTTT. The V and J genes are TRBV10-2 and TRBJ1-5; D may be TRBD1 (6 bases). The CDR3 contains 12 residues. Trimming removed 8 bases at V and 5 bases at J, with 10 bases between. CDR1 and CDR2 from the germline V gene are WSHSY and SAAADI.